Listed below are T cell receptor beta chains from one sample, sequenced in a study of Ad26.COV2.S vaccination and SARS-CoV-2 variants. The table came from immunoSEQ multiplex PCR; TCRdb's copy has only in-frame clones and leaves some out. The sample lists some 480,000 clones, around 88% occurring once. Here the sequenced sample was peripheral blood, taken in a trial of Ad26.COV2.S vaccine versus placebo. The receptors come from a person between 18 and 65 years old who received the Ad26.COV2.S COVID-19 vaccine or a placebo. The CDR3 runs from the conserved cysteine through the conserved F or W. A D gene is named only where the DNA matches it firmly. Size values are once, few and many counts, or a class for expanded clones, and some rows have none.

d_call cdr3_length j_call clone_size v_call cdr3_aa cdr3_nt
. 15 TRBJ1-5 . TRBV5-1 CASSLGGGYNQPQHF TGCGCCAGCAGCTTGGGAGGCGGGTACAATCAGCCCCAGCATTTT
. 15 TRBJ2-1 . TRBV11-3 CASSSRGGSYNEQFF TGTGCCAGCAGCTCCCGAGGGGGCTCCTACAATGAGCAGTTCTTC
. 17 TRBJ2-6 . TRBV7-3 CASSLPGLHSGANVLTF TGTGCCAGCAGCTTACCGGGACTCCATTCTGGGGCCAACGTCCTGACTTTC
. 13 TRBJ1-1 . TRBV6-6 CASSQVGGTEAFF TGTGCCAGCAGCCAAGTTGGGGGCACTGAAGCTTTCTTT
. 17 TRBJ1-1 . TRBV5-4 CASSLGSITGPYTEAFF TGTGCCAGCAGCTTGGGATCCATAACAGGCCCGTACACTGAAGCTTTCTTT
TRBD1 14 TRBJ1-4 . TRBV28 CASSKQGASEKLFF TGTGCCAGCAGTAAACAGGGGGCATCAGAAAAACTGTTTTTT
. 15 TRBJ2-3 once TRBV7-8 CASSLDLRSTDTQYF TGTGCCAGCAGCTTAGACTTGCGGAGCACAGATACGCAGTATTTT
. 18 TRBJ2-7 . TRBV18 CASSPLGVRAGSSYEQYF TGTGCCAGCTCACCCCTTGGCGTCCGCGCGGGCTCCTCCTACGAGCAGTACTTC
TRBD1 14 TRBJ2-7 . TRBV30 CAWRGQTHSYEQYF TGTGCCTGGAGGGGACAGACCCACTCCTACGAGCAGTACTTC
. 13 TRBJ1-1 . TRBV9 CASSVALDSEAFF TGTGCCAGCAGCGTAGCCCTGGATAGTGAAGCTTTCTTT
. 15 TRBJ2-7 once TRBV10-3 CAISEFGGSSYEQYF TGTGCCATCAGTGAGTTTGGGGGGAGCTCCTACGAGCAGTACTTC
TRBD2 15 TRBJ2-1 . TRBV15 CATSSGTTNYNEQFF TGTGCCACCAGCAGCGGGACTACTAACTACAATGAGCAGTTCTTC
. 17 TRBJ1-1 . TRBV24-1 CATSDCFWGRTNTEAFF TGTGCCACCAGTGATTGCTTCTGGGGACGGACGAACACTGAAGCTTTCTTT
TRBD2 15 TRBJ2-5 . TRBV5-1 CASKRGRQHQETQYF TGCGCCAGCAAGCGGGGCAGGCAGCACCAAGAGACCCAGTACTTC
TRBD2 17 TRBJ2-3 . TRBV28 CASSPTLAGGPSDTQYF TGTGCCAGCAGTCCCACATTAGCGGGAGGGCCGTCAGATACGCAGTATTTT
. 13 TRBJ2-1 . TRBV2 CASSETRGHGQFF TGTGCCAGCAGTGAGACCCGCGGGCACGGGCAGTTCTTC
. 15 TRBJ2-7 once TRBV3-1/TRBV3-2 CASSQGPGSSYEQYF TGTGCCAGCAGCCAAGGACCCGGGAGCTCCTACGAGCAGTACTTC
TRBD2 15 TRBJ2-7 . TRBV5-4 CASSTELALSYEQYF TGTGCCAGCAGCACGGAACTAGCGCTATCCTACGAGCAGTACTTC
TRBD2 14 TRBJ2-3 once TRBV10-3 CAISESGSFDTQYF TGTGCCATCAGCGAGAGCGGGAGTTTCGATACGCAGTATTTT
. 16 TRBJ2-2 . TRBV5-1 CASSTPDGGNTGELFF TGCGCCAGCAGCACCCCGGACGGGGGAAACACCGGGGAGCTGTTTTTT
TRBD1 18 TRBJ2-5 . TRBV19 CASSIDPPGQGAMETQYF TGTGCCAGTAGTATAGATCCACCGGGACAGGGGGCGATGGAGACCCAGTACTTC
. 14 TRBJ1-2 . TRBV7-9 CASSLATGVNGYTF TGTGCCAGCAGCTTAGCCACAGGTGTGAACGGCTACACCTTC
. 11 TRBJ1-1 . TRBV6-2/TRBV6-3 CASSSGAEAFF TGTGCCAGCAGTTCCGGGGCTGAAGCTTTCTTT
TRBD2 14 TRBJ2-7 . TRBV2 CASRLAGGPSEQYF TGTGCCAGCAGATTAGCGGGAGGGCCTTCCGAGCAGTACTTC
TRBD1 13 TRBJ2-5 . TRBV3-1/TRBV3-2 CASSPGQGGTQYF TGTGCCAGCAGCCCCGGACAGGGGGGGACCCAGTACTTC
. 13 TRBJ2-7 . TRBV5-1 CASSQTTINEQYF TGCGCCAGCAGCCAAACGACAATTAACGAGCAGTACTTC
. 12 TRBJ2-1 . TRBV30 CAWGTGGNEQFF TGTGCCTGGGGTACAGGCGGCAATGAGCAGTTCTTC
. 12 TRBJ1-1 once TRBV7-9 CASSLWVSEAFF TGTGCCAGCAGCCTATGGGTCAGCGAAGCTTTCTTT
. 14 TRBJ1-5 . TRBV19 CASSIKGANQPQHF TGTGCCAGTAGTATAAAGGGAGCGAATCAGCCCCAGCATTTT
. 13 TRBJ1-2 once TRBV14 CASSWGPFYGYTF TGTGCCAGCAGCTGGGGACCGTTCTATGGCTACACCTTC
TRBD2 13 TRBJ2-5 . TRBV28 CASRRLAEETQYF TGTGCCAGCAGAAGACTAGCTGAAGAGACCCAGTACTTC
TRBD2 14 TRBJ2-1 . TRBV19 CASSSTSGPNEQFF TGTGCCAGTAGTTCGACTAGCGGCCCCAATGAGCAGTTCTTC
. 15 TRBJ1-5 . TRBV4-1 CASSQDLGVGQPQHF TGCGCCAGCAGCCAAGATCTGGGGGTAGGACAGCCCCAGCATTTT
TRBD2 15 TRBJ2-1 . TRBV10-3 CAIRPTSGRDNEQFF TGTGCCATCAGACCCACTAGCGGGAGGGACAATGAGCAGTTCTTC
. 14 TRBJ2-2 . TRBV5-4 CASSLRTFAGELFF TGTGCCAGCAGCCTACGGACATTCGCCGGGGAGCTGTTTTTT
. 13 TRBJ1-1 . TRBV28 CASTQGMWAEAFF TGTGCCAGCACGCAGGGCATGTGGGCTGAAGCTTTCTTT
TRBD2 16 TRBJ2-3 . TRBV19 CASSNIKAGVWDTQYF TGTGCCAGTAGTAATATTAAGGCGGGAGTCTGGGATACGCAGTATTTT
. 14 TRBJ1-1 . TRBV7-2 CASSLQGMNTEAFF TGTGCCAGCAGCTTGCAAGGGATGAACACTGAAGCTTTCTTT
. 12 TRBJ2-2 . TRBV12-3/TRBV12-4 CASRRITGELFF TGTGCCAGCAGGCGGATAACCGGGGAGCTGTTTTTT
. 12 TRBJ1-2 few TRBV30 CAWSGQRYGYTF TGTGCCTGGAGCGGCCAGAGATATGGCTACACCTTC
. 12 TRBJ1-5 . TRBV12-3/TRBV12-4 CASTTRSQPQHF TGTGCCAGCACCACACGTAGTCAGCCCCAGCATTTT
TRBD1 16 TRBJ2-3 . TRBV7-3 CASSLSGGAGTDTQYF TGTGCCAGCAGCCTATCAGGGGGCGCCGGCACAGATACGCAGTATTTT
. 11 TRBJ1-1 . TRBV2 CASIGGTEAFF TGTGCCAGCATAGGGGGGACTGAAGCTTTCTTT
. 18 TRBJ2-3 . TRBV11-2 CASSPSRVSPVGTDTQYF TGTGCCAGCTCCCCCTCGCGGGTTTCTCCCGTAGGCACAGATACGCAGTATTTT
. 15 TRBJ2-7 . TRBV28 CASTPVGGIFYEQYF TGTGCCAGCACTCCCGTGGGCGGGATCTTCTACGAGCAGTACTTC
TRBD2 14 TRBJ2-1 . TRBV27 CASSFTPGRGKQFF TGTGCCAGCAGTTTCACCCCCGGGAGGGGGAAGCAGTTCTTC
. 14 TRBJ2-3 once TRBV6-5 CASSYRGPPDTQYF TGTGCCAGCAGTTATCGGGGGCCTCCAGATACGCAGTATTTT
TRBD1 14 TRBJ2-7 . TRBV2 CASRASGGPYEQYF TGTGCCAGCAGAGCCTCAGGGGGCCCCTACGAGCAGTACTTC
TRBD2 17 TRBJ2-2 . TRBV6-6 CASSRPLAGGSTGELFF TGTGCCAGCAGTCGCCCACTAGCGGGAGGATCCACCGGGGAGCTGTTTTTT
TRBD2 15 TRBJ2-1 . TRBV2 CASRISGRARNEQFF TGTGCCAGCAGAATAAGCGGGAGGGCAAGGAATGAGCAGTTCTTC
TRBD1 16 TRBJ1-4 . TRBV7-9 CASSLGTGGLNEKLFF TGTGCCAGCAGCTTAGGCACAGGGGGCCTTAATGAAAAACTGTTTTTT
. 13 TRBJ1-1 . TRBV18 CASSPSLNTEAFF TGTGCCAGCTCACCCTCCCTGAACACTGAAGCTTTCTTT
. 11 TRBJ1-1 . TRBV12-3/TRBV12-4 CASSFLTEAFF TGTGCCAGCAGTTTTCTCACTGAAGCTTTCTTT
. 16 TRBJ1-2 . TRBV9 CASSVELGPWGYGYTF TGTGCCAGCAGCGTAGAATTGGGGCCTTGGGGTTATGGCTACACCTTC
. 14 TRBJ2-4 . TRBV5-4 CASSSRDGMDIQYF TGTGCCAGCAGCTCCAGAGACGGCATGGACATTCAGTACTTC
. 14 TRBJ1-2 . TRBV2 CASSEVGEGDGYTF TGTGCCAGCAGTGAAGTAGGGGAAGGAGATGGCTACACCTTC
TRBD1 16 TRBJ2-3 . TRBV28 CASSLGTGGGTDTQYF TGTGCCAGCAGTTTGGGGACAGGGGGGGGCACAGATACGCAGTATTTT
TRBD1 15 TRBJ1-2 . TRBV7-2 CASSLGFSQGEGYTF TGTGCCAGCAGCTTAGGGTTCTCCCAGGGGGAGGGCTACACCTTC
TRBD2 15 TRBJ2-1 . TRBV6-5 CASSPGLAVYNEQFF TGTGCCAGCAGTCCGGGACTAGCGGTTTACAATGAGCAGTTCTTC